One and the same sample provided the 25 T cell receptor beta chains below, sequenced in a study of cytomegalovirus exposure and HLA in healthy donors. Primers included in the PCR were 60 Vbeta and 13 Jbeta primers. Only in-frame clones appear in the TCRdb table, and some are missing; sequencing was by immunoSEQ multiplex PCR. The sample has fewer than 200,000 clones; approximately 77% are singletons. The sequenced material came from PBMCs. Every receptor here comes from a male donor in good health and CMV-seronegative.

V is TRBV7-3 and J is TRBJ2-5, with a possible D match to TRBD2 (5 bases). This CDR3 spans 16 amino acids. The V end was cut by 7 bases, the J end by 2 bases, with 20 bases between. Germline lookup yields CDR1 SGHTA and CDR2 FQGTGA. The CDR3 DNA reads as TGTGCCAGCACCCTGTGGACTCCCCTTATTCAAGAGACCCAGTACTTC. Encoded protein: CASTLWTPLIQETQYF.

The V gene is TRBV9, the J gene TRBJ2-7, with 10 bases matching TRBD1. The CDR3 has 15 amino acids. V lost 2 bases to trimming and J lost 3 bases; unmatched junction nucleotides: 5. CDR1 SGDLS and CDR2 YYNGEE come from the germline V gene. The chain's CDR3 is CASSVGQGVHYEQYF. For the CDR3, the DNA is TGTGCCAGCAGCGTTGGACAGGGGGTACACTACGAGCAGTACTTC.

The CDR3 spells CASSGQRQGKGSTEAFF. CDR3 DNA sequence: TGTGCCAGCAGTGGACAACGACAGGGGAAGGGTAGCACTGAAGCTTTCTTT. The gene calls are TRBV11-3 and TRBJ1-1; TRBD1 matches at 8 bases. Germline loops: CDR1 SGHNT, CDR2 YENEEA. The CDR3 contains 17 residues. V shed 6 bases and J 4 bases; nucleotides not matched to a gene: 16.

The V call is TRBV2, the J call TRBJ1-2; unclear D gene. From germline, CDR1 is SNHLY and CDR2 FYNNEI. CDR3 length: 13 amino acids. The V end was cut by 6 bases, the J end by 8 bases, with 16 bases between. The CDR3 loop reads CASRPSGSGGYTF. The CDR3 DNA sequence: TGTGCCAGCAGGCCCTCGGGGTCTGGGGGCTACACCTTC.

This clone was observed a few times. This chain links TRBV14 with TRBJ2-7; possibly TRBD1 for D (6 bases). The CDR3 length is 12 residues. Germline V CDR1 and CDR2: SGHDN, FVKESK. Trimming took 4 bases from V and 2 from J, leaving 6 bases between them. CDR3 in DNA: TGTGCCAGCAGCCGGGACACCTACGAGCAGTACTTC. Its protein product is CASSRDTYEQYF.

V usage is TRBV21-1 and J usage is TRBJ2-2; the table's D call, TRBD1, was not checked against the DNA. TRBV21-1 is a recognized pseudogene. This CDR3 is 16 amino acids long. CDR3 sequence reads: CASTTMWQGWTGELFF. The CDR3 DNA sequence: TGTGCCAGCACCACTATGTGGCAGGGCTGGACCGGGGAGCTGTTTTTT.

The V call is TRBV25-1, the J call TRBJ2-3, with a tentative D call TRBD1 (5 bases). V lost 6 bases and J 2 bases, leaving 12 bases between the germline ends. In germline, CDR1 is MGHDK, CDR2 SYGVNS. This CDR3 has 14 residues. The CDR3 DNA is TGTGCCAGCAGACTGTCAGGGTCCACAGATACGCAGTATTTT. It is translated as CASRLSGSTDTQYF.

This clone was observed a few times. The V and J genes are TRBV6-5 and TRBJ2-1, with TRBD2 identical over 8 bases. The CDR3 is made up of 16 amino acids. Germline lookup yields CDR1 MNHEY and CDR2 SVGAGI. Losses at the gene ends were 2 bases for V and 4 bases for J; bases not matched to a gene: 7. The CDR3 protein is CASSYEPSGFYNEQFF. CDR3 nucleotides: TGTGCCAGCAGTTACGAGCCTAGCGGGTTTTACAATGAGCAGTTCTTC.

As regards this clone: The same CDR3 is also encoded by other DNA sequences in this sample. This rearrangement joins TRBV7-9 to TRBJ1-1; TRBD1 matches at 11 bases. Germline loops: CDR1 SEHNR, CDR2 FQNEAQ (reference sequence). This CDR3 has 16 residues. V dropped 2 bases and J dropped 5; count of bases not matched to a gene: 7. CDR3 amino acids: CASSLWGTGGITEAFF. In DNA, the CDR3 is TGTGCCAGCAGCTTATGGGGGACAGGGGGAATAACTGAAGCTTTCTTT.

The rearrangement uses TRBV19 and TRBJ1-1; tentatively, D is TRBD1 (5 bases). This CDR3 comprises 13 residues. Deletions cut 7 bases from V and 9 bases from J, with 18 bases between. The germline V gene has CDR1 LNHDA and CDR2 SQIVND (reference sequence). CDR3 in amino acids: CASISGVGEKAFF. The CDR3 DNA sequence: TGTGCCAGTATAAGCGGGGTGGGGGAAAAAGCTTTCTTT.

This chain links TRBV27 with TRBJ1-5; D unclear. Germline values: CDR1 MNHEY, CDR2 SMNVEV (reference sequence). The CDR3 has 15 residues. V was pared by 3 bases and J by 0 bases, with 9 bases between. The CDR3 nucleotides are TGTGCCAGCAGTTTCGGTTTTCGTAGCAATCAGCCCCAGCATTTT. Its translation: CASSFGFRSNQPQHF.

The V call is TRBV9, the J call TRBJ1-3, with a weak D call TRBD1 (6 bases). V was cut by 3 bases and J by 8 bases, with 9 bases left in between. The CDR3 is 12 residues long. Per the germline V gene, CDR1 is SGDLS and CDR2 is YYNGEE. Here the CDR3 reads CASSGRQDTIYF. CDR3 coding DNA: TGTGCCAGCAGCGGACGACAGGACACCATATATTTT.

The chain recombines TRBV7-2 with TRBJ2-1, with D perhaps TRBD2 (6 bases). Germline CDR1 reads SGHTA; CDR2 reads FQGNSA. The CDR3 totals 16 residues. V shed 1 base and J shed 8 bases, with 18 bases lying between them. The CDR3 nucleotides are TGTGCCAGCAGCTTAGAAGTCTGGAAGGCTAGCGATGAGCAGTTCTTC. As protein: CASSLEVWKASDEQFF.

The DNA for the CDR3 is TGCGCCAGCAGCCAAGAGCCAGGGATCAACTATGGCTACACCTTC. It specifies CASSQEPGINYGYTF. This rearrangement joins TRBV4-3 to TRBJ1-2, with D maybe TRBD1 (5 bases). Germline lookup yields CDR1 LGHNA and CDR2 YSLEER. The CDR3 totals 15 residues. The V end was cut by 0 bases, the J end by 2 bases, with 10 bases between.

This chain connects TRBV11-3 to TRBJ2-1; D gene uncertain. Germline-derived CDR1 and CDR2 are SGHNT and YENEEA. V was trimmed by 1 base and J by 0 bases, leaving 16 bases between them. The CDR3 length is 18 residues. CDR3 loop: CASSLVPHDRSSYNEQFF. In DNA form, the CDR3 reads TGTGCCAGCAGCTTAGTCCCGCATGACCGGAGCTCCTACAATGAGCAGTTCTTC.

This chain joins TRBV7-9 and TRBJ2-1, with unresolved D. V gave up 5 bases and J gave up 3 bases, with 17 bases separating them. This CDR3 contains 16 residues. Germline values: CDR1 SEHNR, CDR2 FQNEAQ (reference sequence). In DNA, the CDR3 is TGTGCCAGCAGCGCTATGATGGCGGCCGTCTACAATGAGCAGTTCTTC. Translation: CASSAMMAAVYNEQFF.

The J gene is TRBJ2-3, the V gene TRBV9; 9 nucleotides agree with TRBD2. The CDR3 contains 15 residues. Trimming at V came to 2 bases and at J to 6 bases, leaving 7 bases not matched to a gene. Germline V gives CDR1 SGDLS, CDR2 YYNGEE. Here the CDR3 reads CASSVQAGGRDTQYF. CDR3 sequence (DNA): TGTGCCAGCAGCGTGCAGGCGGGGGGGCGCGATACGCAGTATTTT.

This chain uses TRBV15 with TRBJ2-2, with no clear D. The V end lost 1 base, the J end lost 5 bases, and 5 bases lay between the germline ends. The CDR3 loop spans 13 amino acids. Per germline, CDR1 LNHNV and CDR2 YYDKDF (reference sequence). The CDR3: CATSRGRTGELFF. In nucleotides, the CDR3 is TGTGCCACCAGCAGAGGGCGGACCGGGGAGCTGTTTTTT.

V and J are TRBV7-3 and TRBJ2-2, with 10 bases aligning to TRBD1. The CDR3 is 15 residues long. Germline CDR1 is SGHTA and CDR2 is FQGTGA. The V gene end was trimmed by 6 bases and the J gene end by 6 bases; junction bases not matched to a gene: 7. The CDR3 protein is CASRRGTGAPGELFF. The CDR3 region has the DNA TGTGCCAGCAGGAGAGGGACAGGGGCCCCCGGGGAGCTGTTTTTT.

The genes are TRBV19 and TRBJ1-6; no clear D. Trimming shortened V by 4 bases and J by 5 bases, and 12 bases separated the two germline ends. The CDR3 has 15 residues. Germline CDR1 is LNHDA and CDR2 is SQIVND (reference sequence). The CDR3 sequence: CASSRQAQDNSPLHF. The CDR3 DNA follows: TGTGCCAGTAGTAGGCAGGCCCAGGATAATTCACCCCTCCACTTT.

This clone was seen once. The chain recombines TRBV5-1 with TRBJ2-3, with 8 bases matching TRBD2. With 7 bases clipped from V and 0 bases from J, the junction kept 7 bases outside the gene matches. The length of the CDR3 is 15 residues. The germline V gene has CDR1 SGHRS and CDR2 YFSETQ. CDR3 sequence (DNA): TGCGCCAGCGGCACGGGGGGGTTTAGCACAGATACGCAGTATTTT. This codes for CASGTGGFSTDTQYF.

The V and J genes are TRBV7-9 and TRBJ2-3, with 9 bases lining up with TRBD2. The CDR3 is made up of 19 amino acids. Per the germline V gene, CDR1 is SEHNR and CDR2 is FQNEAQ (reference sequence). Unmatched junction bases numbered 14, after V lost 4 bases and J lost 0 bases. CDR3 protein: CASSSGMASGAGSTDTQYF. CDR3 sequence (DNA): TGTGCCAGCAGCTCCGGGATGGCTAGCGGGGCGGGTAGCACAGATACGCAGTATTTT.

The CDR3 DNA reads TGTGCCAGCAGTTACTCAGACGACAGGGTCCTCCCCCTCCACTTT. It translates to CASSYSDDRVLPLHF. The rearrangement uses TRBV6-5 and TRBJ1-6, with TRBD1 matching 7 bases. V trimming: 0 bases; J trimming: 13 bases; junction bases outside the gene matches: 9. Germline loops: CDR1 MNHEY, CDR2 SVGAGI. This CDR3 comprises 15 residues.

The rearrangement joins TRBV29-1 to TRBJ2-5, with D possibly TRBD1 on 6 matching bases. The V end was cut by 4 bases, the J end by 5 bases, with 20 bases between. In germline, CDR1 is SQVTM, CDR2 ANQGSEA. This CDR3 is built from 15 residues. This CDR3 is CSVAFSQGIGETQYF. CDR3 DNA: TGCAGCGTTGCTTTCAGCCAGGGGATTGGGGAGACCCAGTACTTC.

This clone was detected only once. V and J are TRBV11-2 and TRBJ2-2, with 7 bases identical to TRBD2. J lost 4 bases, V lost 4 bases, and 6 bases had no gene match. Looked up from germline, CDR1 is SGHAT and CDR2 is FQNNGV. The CDR3 spans 15 residues. Here the CDR3 DNA reads TGTGCCAGCAGCTGGGTAGGCGGGAGCACCGGGGAGCTGTTTTTT. Translated: CASSWVGGSTGELFF.